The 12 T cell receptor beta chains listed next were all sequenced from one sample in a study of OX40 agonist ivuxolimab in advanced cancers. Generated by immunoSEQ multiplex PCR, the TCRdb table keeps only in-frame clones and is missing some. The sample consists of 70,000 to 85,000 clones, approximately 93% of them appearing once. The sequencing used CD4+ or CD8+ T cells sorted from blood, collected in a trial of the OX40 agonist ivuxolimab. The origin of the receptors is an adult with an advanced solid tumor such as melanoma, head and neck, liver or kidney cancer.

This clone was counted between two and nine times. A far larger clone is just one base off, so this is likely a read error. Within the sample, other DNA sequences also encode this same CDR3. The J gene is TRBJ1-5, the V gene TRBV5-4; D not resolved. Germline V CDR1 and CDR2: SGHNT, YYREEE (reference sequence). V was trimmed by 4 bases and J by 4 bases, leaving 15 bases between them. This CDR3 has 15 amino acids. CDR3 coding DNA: TGTGCCAGCAGCCAAGAAGCAGGAAATAATCAGCCCCAGCATTTT. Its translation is CASSQEAGNNQPQHF. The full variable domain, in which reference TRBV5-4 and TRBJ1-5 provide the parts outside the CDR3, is ETGVTQSPTHLIKTRGQQVTLRCSSQSGHNTVSWYQQALGQGPQFIFQYYREEENGRGNFPPRFSGLQFPNYSSELNVNALELDDSALYLCASSQEAGNNQPQHFGDGTRLSIL.

As DNA, the CDR3 is TGTGCCAGCAGCCCAGCCGGGACTCCTAAGACCGGGGAGCTGTTTTTT. Encoded protein: CASSPAGTPKTGELFF. This chain connects TRBV7-6 to TRBJ2-2, with a weak D call TRBD2 (6 bases). The CDR3 is made up of 16 amino acids. Trimming shortened V by 5 bases and J by 5 bases, and 18 bases separated the two germline ends. Germline values: CDR1 SGHVS, CDR2 FNYEAQ. The variable domain in full, with the rest retrieved from reference TRBV7-6 and TRBJ2-2, is GAGVSQSPRYKVTKRGQDVALRCDPISGHVSLYWYRQALGQGPEFLTYFNYEAQQDKSGLPNDRFSAERPEGSISTLTIQRTEQRDSAMYRCASSPAGTPKTGELFFGEGSRLTVL.

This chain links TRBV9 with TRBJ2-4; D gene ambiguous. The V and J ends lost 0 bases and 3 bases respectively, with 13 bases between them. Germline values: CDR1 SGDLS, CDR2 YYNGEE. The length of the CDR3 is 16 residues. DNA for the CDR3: TGTGCCAGCAGCGTAGATCCAGATACGAACAAAAACATTCAGTACTTC. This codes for CASSVDPDTNKNIQYF.

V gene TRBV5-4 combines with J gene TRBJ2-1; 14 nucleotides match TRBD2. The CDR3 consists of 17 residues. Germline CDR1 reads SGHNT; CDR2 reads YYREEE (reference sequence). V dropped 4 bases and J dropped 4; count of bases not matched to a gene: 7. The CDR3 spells CASSLGTSGSRYNEQFF. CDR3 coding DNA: TGTGCCAGCAGCCTAGGGACTAGCGGGAGTCGATACAATGAGCAGTTCTTC. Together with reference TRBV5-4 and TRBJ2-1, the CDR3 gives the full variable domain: ETGVTQSPTHLIKTRGQQVTLRCSSQSGHNTVSWYQQALGQGPQFIFQYYREEENGRGNFPPRFSGLQFPNYSSELNVNALELDDSALYLCASSLGTSGSRYNEQFFGPGTRLTVL.

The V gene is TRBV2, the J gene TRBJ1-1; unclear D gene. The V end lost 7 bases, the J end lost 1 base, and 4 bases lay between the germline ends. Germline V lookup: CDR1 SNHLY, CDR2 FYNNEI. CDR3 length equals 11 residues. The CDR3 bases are TGTGCCAGCAATAAGAACACTGAAGCTTTCTTT. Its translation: CASNKNTEAFF. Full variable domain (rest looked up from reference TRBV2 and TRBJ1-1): EPEVTQTPSHQVTQMGQEVILRCVPISNHLYFYWYRQILGQKVEFLVSFYNNEISEKSEIFDDQFSVERPDGSNFTLKIRSTKLEDSAMYFCASNKNTEAFFGQGTRLTVV.

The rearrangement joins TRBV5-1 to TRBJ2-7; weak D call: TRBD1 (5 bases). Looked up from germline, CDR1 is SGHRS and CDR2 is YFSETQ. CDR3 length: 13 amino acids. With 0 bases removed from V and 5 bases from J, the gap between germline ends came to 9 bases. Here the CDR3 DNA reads TGCGCCAGCAGCTTGGGGGGCAGGGACGAGCAGTACTTC. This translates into CASSLGGRDEQYF.

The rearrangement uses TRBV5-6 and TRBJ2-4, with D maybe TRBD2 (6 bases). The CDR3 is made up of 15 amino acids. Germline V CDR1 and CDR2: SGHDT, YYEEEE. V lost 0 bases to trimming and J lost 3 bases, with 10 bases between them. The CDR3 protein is CASSLGTGVKNIQYF. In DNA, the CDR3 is TGTGCCAGCAGCTTGGGAACGGGAGTCAAAAACATTCAGTACTTC.

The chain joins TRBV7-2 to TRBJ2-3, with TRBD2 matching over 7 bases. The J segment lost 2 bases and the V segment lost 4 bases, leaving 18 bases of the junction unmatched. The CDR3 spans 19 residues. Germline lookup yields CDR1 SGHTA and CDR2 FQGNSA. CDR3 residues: CASSSRQELARGYTDTQYF. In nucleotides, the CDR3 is TGTGCCAGCAGCTCCCGGCAGGAACTAGCGCGAGGATACACAGATACGCAGTATTTT.

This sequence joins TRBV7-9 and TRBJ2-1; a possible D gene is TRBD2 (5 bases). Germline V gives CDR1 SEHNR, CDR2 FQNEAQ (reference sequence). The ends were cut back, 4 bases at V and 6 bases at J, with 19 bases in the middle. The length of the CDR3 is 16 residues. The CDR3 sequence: CASSSAFEPSGNEQFF. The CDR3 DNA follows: TGTGCCAGCAGCTCGGCTTTTGAGCCGAGCGGCAATGAGCAGTTCTTC.

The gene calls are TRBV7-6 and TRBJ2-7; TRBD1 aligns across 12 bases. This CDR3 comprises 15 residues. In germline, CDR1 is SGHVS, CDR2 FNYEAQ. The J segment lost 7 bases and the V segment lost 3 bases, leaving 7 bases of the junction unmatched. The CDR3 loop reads CASSFLGQGAGEQYF. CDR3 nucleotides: TGTGCCAGCAGCTTTTTGGGACAGGGGGCTGGGGAGCAGTACTTC.

The CDR3 sequence: CASSLGGGNTEAFF. The CDR3, as DNA: TGTGCCAGCAGCTTAGGAGGGGGGAACACTGAAGCTTTCTTT. The chain uses TRBV11-2 and TRBJ1-1; TRBD1 might be the D (6 bases). Germline CDR1 SGHAT, CDR2 FQNNGV. Trimming cost V 1 base and J 1 base, with 7 bases left between them. The CDR3 loop spans 14 amino acids. Using reference TRBV11-2 and TRBJ1-1 for the parts outside the CDR3, the full variable domain is EAGVAQSPRYKIIEKRQSVAFWCNPISGHATLYWYQQILGQGPKLLIQFQNNGVVDDSQLPKDRFSAERLKGVDSTLKIQPAKLEDSAVYLCASSLGGGNTEAFFGQGTRLTVV.

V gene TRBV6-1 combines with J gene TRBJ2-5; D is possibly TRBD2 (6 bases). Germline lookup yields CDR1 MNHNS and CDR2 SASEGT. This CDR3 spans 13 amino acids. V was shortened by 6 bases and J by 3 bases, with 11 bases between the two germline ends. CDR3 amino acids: CASRDYWEETQYF. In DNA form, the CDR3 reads TGTGCCAGCAGGGACTATTGGGAAGAGACCCAGTACTTC.